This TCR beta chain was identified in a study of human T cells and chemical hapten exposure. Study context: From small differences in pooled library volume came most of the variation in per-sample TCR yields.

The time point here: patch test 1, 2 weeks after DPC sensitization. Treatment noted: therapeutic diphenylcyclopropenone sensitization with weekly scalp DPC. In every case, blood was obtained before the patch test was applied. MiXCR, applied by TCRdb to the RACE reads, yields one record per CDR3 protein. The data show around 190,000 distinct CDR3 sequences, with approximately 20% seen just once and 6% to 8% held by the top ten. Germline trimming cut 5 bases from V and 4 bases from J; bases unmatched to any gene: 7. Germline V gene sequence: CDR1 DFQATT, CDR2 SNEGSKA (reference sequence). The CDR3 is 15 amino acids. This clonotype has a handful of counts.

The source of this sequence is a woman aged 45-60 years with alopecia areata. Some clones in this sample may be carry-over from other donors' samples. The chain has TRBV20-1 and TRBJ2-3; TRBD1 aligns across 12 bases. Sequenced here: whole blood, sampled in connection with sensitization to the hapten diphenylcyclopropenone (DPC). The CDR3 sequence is CSAGPGQGASDTQYF. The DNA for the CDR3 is TGCAGTGCTGGCCCGGGACAGGGGGCGTCAGATACGCAGTATTTT.